The 28 T cell receptor beta chains below all came from one sample that was sequenced in a study of human T cells and chemical hapten exposure. Regarding time point: patch test 1, 2 weeks after DPC sensitization. Treatment of the sample: therapeutic diphenylcyclopropenone sensitization with weekly scalp DPC. The authors' total RNA extraction used unfractionated whole blood. TCRdb ran MiXCR on the RACE reads and lists one entry per CDR3 protein. In the table there are 42,000 or so distinct CDR3 sequences, 4% of which are singletons. The material sequenced was whole blood, taken in connection with sensitization to the hapten diphenylcyclopropenone (DPC). The receptors come from a man aged 45-65 years with alopecia areata. Some clones in this sample may be carry-over from other donors' samples.

This clonotype was observed at least ten times. This chain's CDR3 is CSVRHLPTGELFF. The DNA for the CDR3 is TGCAGCGTACGACACCTACCCACCGGGGAGCTGTTTTTT. The chain employs TRBV29-1 and TRBJ2-2; no clear D. Germline CDR1 and CDR2: SQVTM and ANQGSEA. With 6 bases removed from V and 4 bases from J, the gap between germline ends came to 12 bases. The CDR3 totals 13 residues.

This clonotype was found many times. This chain connects TRBV3-1 to TRBJ2-1; 8 positions agree with TRBD2. J gave up 3 bases and V 1 base, and 5 bases lay outside the gene matches. Germline V lookup: CDR1 LGHDT, CDR2 YNNKEL (reference sequence). This CDR3 is built from 16 residues. For the CDR3, the DNA is TGTGCCAGCAGCCAAGTTCGCGGGAGGCGCTACAATGAGCAGTTCTTC. The encoded protein is CASSQVRGRRYNEQFF.

The sample holds many counts of this clonotype. The V and J genes are TRBV6-5 and TRBJ1-3; D gene ambiguous. In germline, CDR1 is MNHEY, CDR2 SVGAGI. The CDR3 runs to 15 residues. V shed 5 bases and J shed 4 bases, with 15 bases lying between them. The CDR3 DNA is TGTGCCAGCAGTCGAGCCGGGAGACACGGAAACACCATATATTTT. Its protein product is CASSRAGRHGNTIYF.

The chain employs TRBV20-1 and TRBJ2-4; 7 bases match TRBD1. V lost 7 bases and J lost 5; bases outside the gene matches: 17. The CDR3 runs to 16 residues. Germline CDR1 reads DFQATT; CDR2 reads SNEGSKA (reference sequence). CDR3 sequence: CSVPKGAASPQNIQYF. The DNA of the CDR3 is TGCAGTGTCCCAAAGGGGGCTGCCTCCCCCCAAAACATTCAGTACTTC.

This clonotype was detected many times. This CDR3 reads CSARLWGRGNQPQHF. CDR3 coding DNA: TGCAGTGCTAGGCTATGGGGGCGGGGCAATCAGCCCCAGCATTTT. The rearrangement links TRBV20-1 to TRBJ1-5; a weak D match, TRBD1 (6 bases). Germline V gives CDR1 DFQATT, CDR2 SNEGSKA (reference sequence). Trimming cost V 3 bases and J 2 bases, with 14 bases left between them. The CDR3 runs to 15 residues.

This clonotype was seen repeatedly, ten times or more. The gene calls are TRBV7-9 and TRBJ1-2; no firm D call. CDR3 length: 11 amino acids. V dropped 4 bases and J dropped 7 bases, with 7 bases sitting between them. Germline lookup yields CDR1 SEHNR and CDR2 FQNEAQ (reference sequence). The CDR3 sequence is CASSSAGGYTF. CDR3 coding DNA: TGTGCCAGCAGCTCCGCCGGTGGCTACACCTTC.

V is TRBV4-2 and J is TRBJ2-1; 7 bases fit TRBD2. Trimming at V came to 2 bases and at J to 13 bases, leaving 17 bases not matched to a gene. CDR1 is LGHNA and CDR2 is YNFKEQ in the germline V gene. This CDR3 has 16 amino acids. The CDR3 region has the DNA TGTGCCAGCAGCCAAACTACGACCGGGACTACCAGCCCCCAGTTCTTC. This gives the protein CASSQTTTGTTSPQFF.

This clonotype was detected ten times or more. This sequence joins TRBV18 and TRBJ1-6; TRBD1 agrees at 11 bases. The CDR3 runs to 17 residues. Losses at the gene ends were 2 bases for V and 7 bases for J; bases not matched to a gene: 7. The germline gives CDR1 KGHSH, CDR2 LQKENI. The CDR3 DNA reads as TGTGCCAGCTCACCAGTTCGGACAGGGGGCGTGAATTCACCCCTCCACTTT. It translates to CASSPVRTGGVNSPLHF.

This clonotype was recorded at least ten times. This chain connects TRBV5-1 to TRBJ2-3, with 7 bases matching TRBD1. V dropped 4 bases and J dropped 2; count of bases not matched to a gene: 10. Germline CDR1 SGHRS, CDR2 YFSETQ. The CDR3 is 16 amino acids. This CDR3 is CASSISAGGNTDTQYF. The CDR3 nucleotides read TGCGCCAGCAGCATTTCCGCAGGGGGAAACACAGATACGCAGTATTTT.

This clonotype was seen many times. This chain uses TRBV20-1 with TRBJ2-7, with 7 bases that match TRBD2. Germline V gene data show CDR1 as DFQATT and CDR2 as SNEGSKA (reference sequence). This CDR3 has 18 amino acids. V lost 1 base to trimming and J lost 1 base; unmatched junction nucleotides: 16. The DNA of the CDR3 is TGCAGTGCTAGAGTTTGGGCGGGAGCCAGTCACCTATCCTACGAGCAGTACTTC. It yields the protein CSARVWAGASHLSYEQYF.

This clonotype appeared many times. The chain joins TRBV10-1 to TRBJ2-2; 9 nucleotides match TRBD2. This CDR3 contains 15 residues. Germline CDR1 and CDR2: WNHNN and SYGVQD (reference sequence). Germline trimming cut 5 bases from V and 5 bases from J; bases unmatched to any gene: 6. The CDR3 coding sequence is TGCGCCAGCAGTATTAGCGGGAGAGGAACCGGGGAGCTGTTTTTT. This gives the protein CASSISGRGTGELFF.

A remark on this clonotype: Mismatch with germline at one junction end may stem from a read error. The V gene is TRBV10-3, the J gene TRBJ2-3, with TRBD1 identical over 11 bases. Germline CDR1 is ENHRY and CDR2 is SYGVKD. The CDR3 consists of 15 residues. The CDR3 bases are TGTTCCATCAATCCCCGGGACAGGGGGACAGATACGCAGTATTTT. Translation: CSINPRDRGTDTQYF.

V gene TRBV29-1 combines with J gene TRBJ1-4, with 8 bases identical to TRBD1. The CDR3 covers 13 residues. Germline trimming cut 7 bases from V and 7 bases from J; bases unmatched to any gene: 8. Germline V gene lookup returns CDR1 SQVTM and CDR2 ANQGSEA. CDR3 protein: CSGTGTGGEKLFF. CDR3 DNA: TGCAGCGGGACCGGGACAGGAGGTGAAAAACTGTTTTTT.

This clonotype showed up many times. The chain employs TRBV20-1 and TRBJ1-5; 7 bases align to TRBD1. The CDR3 loop spans 17 amino acids. In germline, CDR1 is DFQATT, CDR2 SNEGSKA (reference sequence). V shed 0 bases, J shed 5 bases, and the junction held 13 bases outside the gene matches. In DNA, the CDR3 is TGCAGTGCTAGAGATTTGGGCCGGGACAGAGCCCATCAGCCCCAGCATTTT. It specifies CSARDLGRDRAHQPQHF.

Ten or more counts support this clonotype. The rearrangement joins TRBV20-1 to TRBJ2-7, with 11 bases aligning to TRBD2. The germline V gene encodes CDR1 DFQATT and CDR2 SNEGSKA (reference sequence). After removal of 2 bases from V and 5 bases from J, the junction contained 8 bases not matched to a gene. The CDR3 covers 15 residues. The CDR3 protein is CSARPIAGGRNEQYF. DNA of the CDR3: TGCAGTGCTAGACCGATAGCGGGAGGGCGCAACGAGCAGTACTTC.

There are many counts of this clonotype. V is TRBV10-3 and J is TRBJ1-1; D is uncertain. Germline V lookup: CDR1 ENHRY, CDR2 SYGVKD. Deletions cut 6 bases from V and 1 base from J, with 12 bases between. This CDR3 region has 14 residues. DNA of the CDR3: TGTGCCATCAGCGGGAGGAGAGAGAACACTGAAGCTTTCTTT. Translation: CAISGRRENTEAFF.

This clonotype was detected ten times or more. The V call is TRBV12-3 or TRBV12-4, the J call TRBJ2-3; D is unresolved. Trimming took off 6 bases at V and 1 base at J, with 2 bases between the two ends. The CDR3 extends over 11 amino acids. The CDR3 nucleotides are TGTGCCAGCAGGGGCACAGATACGCAGTATTTT. This encodes CASRGTDTQYF.

This sequence joins TRBV29-1 and TRBJ1-1; D gene uncertain. The germline V and J ends were trimmed by 2 bases and 1 base, with 11 bases remaining between them. In germline, CDR1 is SQVTM, CDR2 ANQGSEA. The CDR3 is made up of 14 amino acids. The CDR3 spells CSVELGEANTEAFF. In DNA form, the CDR3 reads TGCAGCGTTGAACTGGGCGAGGCGAACACTGAAGCTTTCTTT.

This clonotype was detected many times. CDR3 coding DNA: TGTGCCAGCAGCTTAGGAGGGGGGAACGGCTACACCTTC. The encoded protein is CASSLGGGNGYTF. The chain links TRBV11-2 to TRBJ1-2, with a possible D match to TRBD1 (6 bases). Deletions cut 1 base from V and 8 bases from J, with 11 bases between. Germline CDR1 and CDR2: SGHAT and FQNNGV. CDR3 size: 13 residues.

This clonotype was detected ten times or more. The rearrangement joins TRBV20-1 to TRBJ2-5, with 8 bases fitting TRBD1. Trimming cost V 1 base and J 5 bases; bases outside gene matches: 3. The CDR3 length is 13 residues. Germline values: CDR1 DFQATT, CDR2 SNEGSKA (reference sequence). DNA of the CDR3: TGCAGTGCTAGAGCAACAGGGGGTGAGACCCAGTACTTC. Amino acid sequence: CSARATGGETQYF.

This clonotype was detected many times. The CDR3 is CSVVPRLAGGPTTDTQYF. In nucleotides, the CDR3 is TGCAGCGTTGTTCCGAGACTAGCGGGAGGGCCAACAACAGATACGCAGTATTTT. V gene TRBV29-1 combines with J gene TRBJ2-3; 14 nucleotides match TRBD2. Germline CDR1 and CDR2: SQVTM and ANQGSEA. The CDR3 is made up of 18 amino acids. Trimming took 4 bases from V and 3 from J; bases not matched to a gene: 12.

This clonotype was detected ten times or more. The V call is TRBV5-6, the J call TRBJ1-4; D remains unclear. The CDR3 runs 13 residues. Germline V lookup: CDR1 SGHDT, CDR2 YYEEEE. The ends were cut back, 5 bases at V and 5 bases at J, with 10 bases in the middle. CDR3 DNA: TGTGCCAGCAGGGGTCAAGAAAATGAAAAACTGTTTTTT. It codes for CASRGQENEKLFF.

This clonotype was observed many times. This sequence joins TRBV20-1 and TRBJ2-4; 10 nucleotides line up with TRBD2. Germline-derived CDR1 and CDR2 are DFQATT and SNEGSKA (reference sequence). CDR3 length: 15 amino acids. V trimming: 1 base; J trimming: 6 bases; junction bases outside the gene matches: 6. CDR3 loop: CSARALAGPLNIQYF. In DNA form, the CDR3 reads TGCAGTGCTAGAGCACTAGCGGGACCTTTAAACATTCAGTACTTC.

The table lists this clonotype with many counts. The chain combines TRBV6-5 with TRBJ2-2; D remains ambiguous. This CDR3 is 14 amino acids long. Deletions cut 6 bases from V and 4 bases from J, with 12 bases between. Germline CDR1 MNHEY, CDR2 SVGAGI. The CDR3 sequence: CASSPWASTGELFF. CDR3 bases: TGTGCCAGCAGCCCTTGGGCGTCCACCGGGGAGCTGTTTTTT.

This chain uses TRBV12-3 or TRBV12-4 with TRBJ2-7, with a tentative D call TRBD1 (5 bases). CDR3 length: 12 amino acids. With 5 bases removed from V and 6 bases from J, the gap between germline ends came to 11 bases. CDR3 in amino acids: CASSADIFEQYF. Written as DNA, the CDR3 is TGTGCCAGCAGTGCGGACATCTTCGAGCAGTACTTC.

This clonotype was detected many times. The rearrangement links TRBV20-1 to TRBJ2-7; 8 bases fit TRBD2. V lost 3 bases and J lost 7; bases outside the gene matches: 11. The CDR3 totals 14 residues. In germline, CDR1 is DFQATT, CDR2 SNEGSKA (reference sequence). CDR3 residues: CSARGPAGVGEQYF. The DNA for the CDR3 is TGCAGTGCTAGGGGGCCAGCGGGAGTGGGGGAGCAGTACTTC.

The V gene is TRBV7-2, the J gene TRBJ2-3; 11 nucleotides agree with TRBD2. Germline V lookup: CDR1 SGHTA, CDR2 FQGNSA. CDR3 length: 16 amino acids. V gave up 0 bases and J gave up 4 bases; unmatched junction bases: 3. Here the CDR3 reads CASSLALAGGADTQYF. As DNA, the CDR3 is TGTGCCAGCAGCTTAGCCCTAGCGGGAGGTGCAGATACGCAGTATTTT.

This clonotype appeared many times. V gene TRBV11-2 combines with J gene TRBJ2-1; 7 nucleotides align to TRBD1. Germline CDR1 is SGHAT and CDR2 is FQNNGV. CDR3 length equals 15 residues. V was pared by 6 bases and J by 0 bases, with 5 bases of the junction left unmatched. The CDR3 reads CASRSQGYSYNEQFF. The CDR3 DNA reads TGTGCCAGCAGATCACAGGGGTACTCCTACAATGAGCAGTTCTTC.